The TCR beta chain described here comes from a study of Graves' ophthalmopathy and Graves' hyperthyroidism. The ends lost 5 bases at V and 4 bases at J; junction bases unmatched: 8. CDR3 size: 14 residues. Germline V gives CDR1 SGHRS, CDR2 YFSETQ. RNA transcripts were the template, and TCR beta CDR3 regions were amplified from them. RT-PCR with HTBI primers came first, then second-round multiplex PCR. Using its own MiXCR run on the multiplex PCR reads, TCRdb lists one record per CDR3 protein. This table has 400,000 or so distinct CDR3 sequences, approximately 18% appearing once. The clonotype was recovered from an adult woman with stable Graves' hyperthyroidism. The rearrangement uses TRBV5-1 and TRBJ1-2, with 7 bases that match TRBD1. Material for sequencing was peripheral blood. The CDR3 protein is CASRPTGISYGYTF. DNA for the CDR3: TGCGCCAGCAGACCGACAGGGATCTCCTATGGCTACACCTTC.